A selection of T cell receptor beta chains follows, all from one sample in a study of blood T cells in healthy people across ages. TCRdb re-called the 5' RACE reads with MiXCR, one entry per CDR3 protein. The table lists 550,000 to 700,000 distinct CDR3 sequences, about 26% of them singletons. Sample: blood. Receptors were obtained from a woman between 70 and 85 years old in good health. CDR3s include the opening cysteine and the closing phenylalanine or tryptophan. The D gene is left open where the match is weak. Rows give clone size only sometimes, using once, few, many, or a class for an expanded clone.

d_gene	j_gene	v_gene	abundance	CDR3aa	CDR3nt
-	TRBJ1-2	TRBV5-1	-	CASSLVGSGHYGYTF	TGCGCCAGCAGCTTGGTGGGCAGTGGGCACTATGGCTACACCTTC
-	TRBJ2-5	TRBV24-1	few	CATSDGQRETQYF	TGTGCCACCAGTGATGGCCAGCGAGAGACCCAGTACTTC
-	TRBJ1-4	TRBV29-1	-	CSVGDLVEKLFF	TGCAGCGTTGGGGACCTGGTAGAAAAACTGTTTTTT
-	TRBJ2-5	TRBV2	-	CASRGTWAPETQYF	TGTGCCAGCAGGGGGACTTGGGCTCCGGAGACCCAGTACTTC
-	TRBJ2-6	TRBV20-1	few	CSARPDNSGANVLTF	TGCAGTGCTAGGCCGGACAACTCTGGGGCCAACGTCCTGACTTTC
TRBD1	TRBJ1-1	TRBV9	few	CASSVEGTGGTEAFF	TGTGCCAGCAGCGTAGAGGGGACAGGGGGCACTGAAGCTTTCTTT
-	TRBJ2-5	TRBV14	few	CASSSQQDFQETQYF	TGTGCCAGCAGCTCCCAACAGGATTTCCAAGAGACCCAGTACTTC
-	TRBJ2-7	TRBV7-2	-	CASSLVDLYEQYF	TGTGCCAGCAGCTTAGTAGATCTCTACGAGCAGTACTTC
-	TRBJ2-3	TRBV4-3	many	CASSQNAGVEGTDTQYF	TGCGCCAGCAGCCAGAATGCAGGGGTTGAGGGCACAGATACGCAGTATTTT
TRBD1	TRBJ2-5	TRBV7-9	many	CASSPTRGRPYQETQYF	TGTGCCAGCAGCCCGACGAGGGGGCGCCCGTACCAAGAGACCCAGTACTTC
TRBD2	TRBJ2-6	TRBV6-2/TRBV6-3	once	CASSSTPGTSGLRSGANVLTF	TGTGCCAGCAGTTCAACCCCCGGGACTAGCGGGCTGCGTTCCGGGGCCAACGTCCTGACTTTC
-	TRBJ1-2	TRBV12-3/TRBV12-4	-	CASSLNREDGYTF	TGTGCCAGCAGTTTAAACAGGGAGGATGGCTACACCTTC
-	TRBJ1-1	TRBV7-2	-	CASSQWWGGNTEAFF	TGTGCCAGCAGCCAATGGTGGGGAGGGAACACTGAAGCTTTCTTT
TRBD2	TRBJ2-1	TRBV6-2/TRBV6-3	-	CASSCVPGRGNYNEQFF	TGTGCCAGCAGTTGCGTCCCGGGGCGGGGGAACTACAATGAGCAGTTCTTC
TRBD1	TRBJ1-2	TRBV27	few	CASSQPGQAHPYGYTF	TGTGCCAGCAGCCAACCGGGACAGGCCCATCCCTATGGCTACACCTTC
-	TRBJ2-5	TRBV29-1	many	CSVESRGETQYF	TGCAGCGTTGAGAGCAGGGGAGAGACCCAGTACTTC
-	TRBJ1-2	TRBV5-5	-	CASSFPRDYGYTF	TGTGCCAGCAGCTTTCCCAGGGACTATGGCTACACCTTC
TRBD1	TRBJ1-4	TRBV4-2	few	CASSHRQGIPTNEKLFF	TGTGCCAGCAGCCACCGACAGGGGATCCCAACTAATGAAAAACTGTTTTTT
-	TRBJ1-1	TRBV20-1	-	CSAREFKGEGTEAFF	TGCAGTGCTAGAGAATTTAAGGGAGAGGGCACTGAAGCTTTCTTT
TRBD1	TRBJ1-5	TRBV20-1	-	CSARAGTDNQPQHF	TGCAGTGCTAGAGCTGGGACAGACAATCAGCCCCAGCATTTT
-	TRBJ1-2	TRBV6-6	-	CASSREGDYGYTF	TGTGCCAGCAGCCGCGAAGGGGACTATGGCTACACCTTC
TRBD1	TRBJ2-3	TRBV4-3	-	CASSHRDRFTDTQYF	TGCGCCAGCAGCCATAGGGACAGATTCACAGATACGCAGTATTTT
-	TRBJ1-2	TRBV7-9	-	CASSRATDYGYTF	TGTGCCAGCAGCCGAGCGACAGACTATGGCTACACCTTC
TRBD2	TRBJ2-3	TRBV12-3/TRBV12-4	-	CASRGLAGPVTDTQYF	TGTGCCAGCAGGGGCCTAGCGGGGCCTGTCACAGATACGCAGTATTTT
TRBD2	TRBJ2-3	TRBV24-1	-	CATSDFVGTSGDTQYF	TGTGCCACCAGTGATTTCGTCGGGACTAGCGGAGATACGCAGTATTTT
-	TRBJ2-7	TRBV6-6	few	CASSYSRFGRYEQHF	TGTGCCAGCAGTTACTCGCGTTTTGGTAGGTACGAGCAGCACTTC
-	TRBJ2-4	TRBV27	-	CASSPDFWGKNIQYF	TGTGCCAGCAGTCCGGATTTCTGGGGGAAAAACATTCAGTACTTC
TRBD1	TRBJ2-1	TRBV24-1	-	CATSDGDRGPYNEQFF	TGTGCCACCAGTGATGGGGACAGGGGACCCTACAATGAGCAGTTCTTC
-	TRBJ1-2	TRBV27	-	CASSSKGVGNYGYTF	TGTGCCAGCAGTTCAAAGGGTGTAGGGAACTATGGCTACACCTTC
-	TRBJ1-4	TRBV4-2	-	CASSQRRGREKLFF	TGTGCCAGCAGCCAAAGACGCGGTCGGGAAAAACTGTTTTTT
-	TRBJ1-4	TRBV9	-	CASSVATGAGEKLFF	TGTGCCAGCAGCGTAGCCACGGGGGCCGGAGAAAAACTGTTTTTT
-	TRBJ1-5	TRBV11-2	-	CASSLAGTNQPQHF	TGTGCCAGCAGCTTAGCAGGAACGAATCAGCCCCAGCATTTT
TRBD2	TRBJ2-5	TRBV20-1	-	CSARGAETQYF	TGCAGTGCGCGGGGGGCAGAGACCCAGTACTTC
TRBD2	TRBJ2-5	TRBV5-1	many	CASSSGLAAETQYF	TGCGCCAGCAGCTCCGGACTAGCGGCAGAGACCCAGTACTTC
-	TRBJ2-5	TRBV7-2	many	CASSRIRQETQYF	TGTGCCAGCAGCCGGATCAGGCAAGAGACCCAGTACTTC
-	TRBJ2-5	TRBV7-2	many	CASSLGSGGSQETQYF	TGTGCCAGCAGCTTAGGCTCTGGAGGGAGCCAAGAGACCCAGTACTTC
-	TRBJ1-3	TRBV7-2	few	CASSLERTLSGNTIYF	TGTGCCAGCAGCTTAGAAAGGACCTTATCTGGAAACACCATATATTTT
TRBD1	TRBJ2-1	TRBV7-8	few	CASSLGGGLWNEQFF	TGTGCCAGCAGCTTAGGAGGGGGCCTTTGGAATGAGCAGTTCTTC
TRBD1	TRBJ1-1	TRBV5-1	-	CASGGDRGLDTEAFF	TGCGCCAGCGGGGGAGACAGGGGATTGGACACTGAAGCTTTCTTT
TRBD2	TRBJ2-1	TRBV7-9	-	CASSLDLAGGGSFNEQFF	TGTGCCAGCAGCTTAGACCTAGCGGGGGGCGGATCCTTCAATGAGCAGTTCTTC
-	TRBJ1-5	TRBV24-1	-	CATSESNQPQHF	TGTGCCACCAGTGAGAGCAATCAGCCCCAGCATTTT